This T cell receptor (beta chain) was captured in a study of T cell responses to AZD1222 COVID-19 vaccine. Overall study results and limits: Clonal diversity was possibly underestimated; the donors were predominantly white British and more often female.

Here immunoSEQ multiplex PCR was the method, and the copy in TCRdb shows in-frame clones only, minus some. Found here are 130,000 or so clones, roughly 90% of them singletons; the top ten hold around 3.8%. As regards this clone: Its antigen is undetermined.

The CDR3 spans 19 residues. Trimming removed 3 bases from V and 3 bases from J; junction bases left unmatched: 18. CDR1 and CDR2 (germline): LGHDT, YNNKEL (reference sequence). The material was peripheral blood, obtained 28 days after the second dose of the MenACWY control vaccine. The rearrangement uses TRBV3-1 (or the pseudogene TRBV3-2) and TRBJ1-1; TRBD1 aligns across 8 bases. The sequence derives from an adult who received the MenACWY meningococcal vaccine as a control. The CDR3 nucleotides read TGTGCCAGCAGCCACAGTTTGACAGGGGATAAGGTTAAGGACACTGAAGCTTTCTTT. It specifies CASSHSLTGDKVKDTEAFF.